The present T cell receptor (beta chain) was sequenced within a study of radiation and T cells in renal cell carcinoma. Study-level results: In blood, top tumor clones expanded by 2 weeks, shrinking by 4. Intratumoral heterogeneity was not captured in these approximately 0.9 g regions. Irradiated tumors had higher TCR clonality than control tumors. Dominant CDR3 motifs were more common in irradiated tumors than controls.

On this clone: Its target is unknown.

V lost 5 bases and J 0 bases, leaving 11 bases between the germline ends. CDR3 length: 15 amino acids. Germline CDR1 and CDR2: SGHRS and YFSETQ. The table came from immunoSEQ multiplex PCR; TCRdb's copy has only in-frame clones and leaves some out. Counted here are almost 20,000 clones, less than 70% occurring once; the ten biggest clones make up around an eighth. The treatment is: 15 Gy SBRT to primary tumor, nephrectomy 4 weeks later. The sequence was obtained from a woman in her 70s with renal cell carcinoma. The chain carries TRBV5-1 and TRBJ1-4; D not resolved. This sample comprised tumor tissue, obtained from a patient whose treatment included radiotherapy and nephrectomy. CDR3: CASRPTTATNEKLFF. The CDR3 DNA is TGCGCCAGCAGACCTACGACGGCAACTAATGAAAAACTGTTTTTT.